The 14 T cell receptor beta chains given below trace back to one sample, sequenced in a study of T cell clusters in autoimmune cytopenias (dated by TCRdb to about 2019). TRB amplification used 200 to 300 ng of peripheral blood genomic DNA, tens of thousands of genome equivalents, per sample. Reads for this sample came from an Illumina MiSeq. TRB rearrangements were amplified by multiplex PCR following a touch-down protocol, with the TRB-A and TRB-B primer pools mixed in one tube. Once TCRdb had reprocessed the reads, it stored one entry per CDR3 protein sequence and supplied no DNA. The sample's clone listing holds nearly 15,000 distinct CDR3 sequences. The biggest ten clones account for roughly 3.5% of the sample. This sample was also put to use in a study of T cell repertoires in aging, cancer and after chemotherapy.

Sequencing was done on a sample of peripheral blood. The receptors originated from a human donor in good health.

V is TRBV19 and J is TRBJ1-1. This CDR3 contains 14 residues. CDR1 and CDR2 (germline): LNHDA, SQIVND (reference sequence). CDR3 in amino acids: CASSRGTAGTEAFF.

The chain joins TRBV15 to TRBJ1-1; TCRdb indicates TRBD1, and absent DNA this call remains unverified. The germline V gene encodes CDR1 LNHNV and CDR2 YYDKDF (reference sequence). The CDR3 is 15 amino acids. The CDR3 sequence: CATSRPDSMNTEAFF.

V is TRBV6-2 or TRBV6-3 and J is TRBJ2-5; TCRdb calls TRBD1, which cannot be checked without DNA. In germline, CDR1 is MNHEY, CDR2 SVGEGT. The CDR3 is 18 residues long. The CDR3 here is CASSYPLARGPVGETQYF.

The chain links TRBV6-2 or TRBV6-3 to TRBJ1-2; the TRBD1 assignment by TCRdb is unverifiable without DNA. Germline CDR1 and CDR2: MNHEY and SVGEGT. The CDR3 spans 12 residues. The CDR3 sequence: CATLESFYGYTF.

This chain connects TRBV13 to TRBJ2-1; TCRdb's D gene call, TRBD2, goes unchecked for lack of DNA. CDR3 length: 17 amino acids. The germline CDR1 and CDR2 sequences are PRHDT and FYEKMQ (reference sequence). The CDR3 is CASSLEGSGRASGEQFF.

The gene calls are TRBV4-2 and TRBJ2-1. The CDR3 totals 15 residues. The germline V gene has CDR1 LGHNA and CDR2 YNFKEQ. The CDR3 is CASSQAGDSYNEQFF.

This clonotype is deemed medium-sized by its frequency. The genes are TRBV11-1 and TRBJ2-1. Germline V gene sequence: CDR1 SGHAT, CDR2 FQDESV (reference sequence). CDR3 length equals 11 residues. The CDR3: CASSARVEQFF.

The rearrangement joins TRBV6-2 or TRBV6-3 to TRBJ2-2. The CDR3 is made up of 15 amino acids. Germline lookup yields CDR1 MNHEY and CDR2 SVGEGT. This chain's CDR3 is CASEDSSTNTGELFF.

The chain carries TRBV30 and TRBJ2-5. Germline V gene data show CDR1 as GTSNPN and CDR2 as SVGIG (reference sequence). CDR3 size: 15 residues. This chain's CDR3 is CAWSVGVTSGETQYF.

The rearrangement links TRBV5-5 to TRBJ1-4; TCRdb names TRBD1, which stays unverified in the absence of DNA. Germline V gene data show CDR1 as SGHKS and CDR2 as YYEKEE (reference sequence). The CDR3 is made up of 19 amino acids. CDR3 loop: CASSFQGGPNLATNEKLFF.

The genes are TRBV11-3 and TRBJ2-3. The germline V gene encodes CDR1 SGHNT and CDR2 YENEEA. The CDR3 runs 13 residues. The CDR3: CANEGLSTDTQYF.

J is TRBJ2-5 and V is TRBV5-4; TCRdb indicates TRBD1, and absent DNA this call remains unverified. The CDR3 is 13 amino acids. Germline CDR1 is SGHNT and CDR2 is YYREEE (reference sequence). This CDR3 reads CASSLGARETQYF.

The chain couples TRBV6-6 to TRBJ2-7; the D call from TCRdb, TRBD1, cannot be confirmed without DNA. Germline V gene lookup returns CDR1 MNHNY and CDR2 SVGAGI (reference sequence). The CDR3 consists of 12 residues. The CDR3 protein is CASWDSPYEQYF.

The chain combines TRBV12-3 or TRBV12-4 with TRBJ2-1; the TRBD2 assignment by TCRdb is unverifiable without DNA. This CDR3 spans 14 amino acids. CDR3: CASSLLAAYNEQFF.